This T cell receptor (beta chain) was recorded in a study of cytomegalovirus exposure and HLA in healthy donors. Study-level results: The authors reported that TCR beta sequences could predict HLA-A and HLA-B alleles. These predictions were accurate for most subjects in the first cohort. It was shown in a later analysis that HLA-associated TCR beta chains were more clonally expanded than other, equally common chains.

V was trimmed by 6 bases and J by 7 bases, leaving 18 bases between them. The CDR3 length is 15 residues. Germline CDR1 reads SNHLY; CDR2 reads FYNNEI. In regard to this clone: Its antigen remains unknown.

Amplification used 60 Vbeta primers and 13 Jbeta primers. Only in-frame clones appear in the TCRdb table, and some are missing; sequencing was by immunoSEQ multiplex PCR. The table lists about 140,000 clones, less than 90% of them singletons. Source material: PBMCs. The chain couples TRBV2 to TRBJ1-4; possible D gene TRBD1, 5 bases. This sequence originates from a man aged 35-49 years in good health and CMV-seronegative. DNA for the CDR3: TGTGCCAGCAGAACCAGGGTGGTAATGGGTGAAAAACTGTTTTTT. The encoded protein is CASRTRVVMGEKLFF.